This T cell receptor (beta chain) was found in a study of radiotherapy plus CTLA-4 blockade in lung cancer. Those with chemo-refractory metastatic non-small-cell lung cancer were treated with focal radiation combined with CTLA-4 blockade using ipilimumab. Method: immunoSEQ multiplex PCR; TCRdb's copy keeps in-frame clones and lacks some. The sample holds about 110,000 clones, more than 75% seen once. Losses at the gene ends were 6 bases for V and 1 base for J; bases not matched to a gene: 5. Germline V gene sequence: CDR1 SEHNR, CDR2 FQNEAQ (reference sequence). This CDR3 region has 14 residues. This clonotype originated in a human donor with non-small cell lung cancer that progressed on radiotherapy plus ipilimumab. Some clones in this sample may be carry-over from other donors' samples. Source: peripheral blood, taken from a patient treated with radiotherapy plus ipilimumab. V gene TRBV7-9 combines with J gene TRBJ1-1, with 7 bases matching TRBD1. The CDR3 region is CASRPTGQNTEAFF. The CDR3 coding sequence is TGTGCCAGCAGACCGACAGGGCAGAACACTGAAGCTTTCTTT.